Listed here are 17 T cell receptor beta chains from one sample, sequenced in a study of blood T cell repertoires in COVID-19. Clones were read by immunoSEQ multiplex PCR, and TCRdb kept only the in-frame ones, dropping some. Of about 55,000 clones detected, 65% to 90% appear once; the ten largest clones hold about 13%. The specimen was peripheral blood. The receptors derive from a human donor in a cohort sampled during active COVID-19.

The chain employs TRBV19 and TRBJ2-1; TRBD2 matches at 9 bases. Germline lookup yields CDR1 LNHDA and CDR2 SQIVND (reference sequence). This CDR3 is built from 15 residues. The V and J ends lost 3 bases and 4 bases, in that order; junction bases with no gene match: 4. CDR3 sequence: CASSMAGGSYNEQFF. CDR3 nucleotides: TGTGCCAGTAGTATGGCGGGAGGGTCTTACAATGAGCAGTTCTTC.

The chain carries TRBV11-2 and TRBJ1-6; a weak D match, TRBD1 (6 bases). V lost 5 bases and J lost 11, with 19 bases in between. Germline loops: CDR1 SGHAT, CDR2 FQNNGV. The length of the CDR3 is 15 residues. As DNA, the CDR3 is TGTGCCAGCAGCCTTGGCCAACAGGGATTAACACCCCTCCACTTT. Protein: CASSLGQQGLTPLHF.

The chain links TRBV19 to TRBJ1-1, with 7 positions matching TRBD1. Per germline, CDR1 LNHDA and CDR2 SQIVND (reference sequence). Trimming took 6 bases from V and 1 from J; bases not matched to a gene: 5. The CDR3 sequence is 14 residues long. The DNA for the CDR3 is TGTGCCAGTAGGGATGACAGGGCGAACACTGAAGCTTTCTTT. Translation: CASRDDRANTEAFF.

The genes are TRBV6-4 and TRBJ2-2; 8 positions agree with TRBD2. Unmatched junction bases numbered 6, after V lost 6 bases and J lost 3 bases. Germline V lookup: CDR1 MRHNA, CDR2 SNTAGT. The CDR3 has 15 amino acids. CDR3 nucleotides: TGTGCCAGCAGCATTAGCGGGAAGGACACCGGGGAGCTGTTTTTT. Residues: CASSISGKDTGELFF.

The chain joins TRBV29-1 to TRBJ2-7; 8 bases map to TRBD1. V lost 7 bases, J lost 4 bases, and 12 bases stayed unmatched. CDR1 SQVTM and CDR2 ANQGSEA come from the germline V gene. The CDR3 is made up of 14 amino acids. The CDR3 reads CSADRTGSGYEQYF. The CDR3 coding sequence is TGCAGCGCTGACCGGACAGGGTCGGGATACGAGCAGTACTTC.

The chain recombines TRBV19 with TRBJ1-5, with a tentative D call TRBD1 (5 bases). This CDR3 spans 18 amino acids. Trimming pared 1 base from V and 2 bases from J, leaving 18 bases between. The germline CDR1 and CDR2 sequences are LNHDA and SQIVND (reference sequence). As DNA, the CDR3 is TGTGCCAGTAGTATAGGTAGGGCCCGCAGGGCCGGCAATCAGCCCCAGCATTTT. It translates to CASSIGRARRAGNQPQHF.

CDR3 region: CASSDLGARETQYF. In nucleotides, the CDR3 is TGCGCCAGCAGTGATTTGGGGGCGAGGGAGACCCAGTACTTC. The chain recombines TRBV10-1 with TRBJ2-5; maybe TRBD1 (6 bases). With 3 bases removed from V and 5 bases from J, the gap between germline ends came to 13 bases. Germline loops: CDR1 WNHNN, CDR2 SYGVQD (reference sequence). CDR3 length: 14 residues.

Only a few counts were recorded for this clone. This chain links TRBV14 with TRBJ1-6, with 9 positions matching TRBD1. CDR3 size: 16 residues. Germline-derived CDR1 and CDR2 are SGHDN and FVKESK. V gave up 3 bases and J gave up 7 bases; unmatched junction bases: 7. The CDR3 here is CASSHRSGTGNSPLHF. CDR3 bases: TGTGCCAGCAGCCATCGTTCCGGGACAGGGAATTCACCCCTCCACTTT. Full variable domain (outside the CDR3, taken from reference TRBV14 and TRBJ1-6): EAGVTQFPSHSVIEKGQTVTLRCDPISGHDNLYWYRRVMGKEIKFLLHFVKESKQDESGMPNNRFLAERTGGTYSTLKVQPAELEDSGVYFCASSHRSGTGNSPLHFGNGTRLTVT.

The chain joins TRBV19 to TRBJ1-2; D uncertain. Deletions cut 6 bases from V and 8 bases from J, with 13 bases between. Germline V lookup: CDR1 LNHDA, CDR2 SQIVND (reference sequence). This CDR3 comprises 12 residues. The CDR3 loop reads CASRPEGGGYTF. DNA for the CDR3: TGTGCCAGTAGACCCGAAGGAGGGGGCTACACCTTC.

This rearrangement joins TRBV18 to TRBJ2-5; 7 nucleotides match TRBD1. The length of the CDR3 is 14 residues. Trimming cost V 8 bases and J 4 bases; bases outside gene matches: 10. The V gene's germline CDR1 is KGHSH and CDR2 LQKENI. The CDR3 protein is CASTLDRPVETQYF. The CDR3 DNA reads TGTGCCAGCACCCTGGACAGGCCCGTAGAGACCCAGTACTTC.

This clone was recorded once. This chain uses TRBV3-1 (or the pseudogene TRBV3-2) with TRBJ2-3; 7 positions agree with TRBD2. CDR3 length equals 16 residues. Looked up from germline, CDR1 is LGHDT and CDR2 is YNNKEL (reference sequence). V lost 1 base, J lost 0 bases, and 4 bases stayed unmatched. The CDR3 DNA is TGTGCCAGCAGCCAAGGTATTAGCGGGAGCACAGATACGCAGTATTTT. This encodes CASSQGISGSTDTQYF.

The rearrangement joins TRBV5-6 to TRBJ2-3; 13 bases are shared with TRBD2. The V gene's germline CDR1 is SGHDT and CDR2 YYEEEE. The CDR3 is made up of 15 amino acids. Trimming at V came to 5 bases and at J to 6 bases, leaving 6 bases not matched to a gene. CDR3 sequence (DNA): TGTGCCAGCAGTGGACTAGCGGGAGAGACGGATACGCAGTATTTT. This translates into CASSGLAGETDTQYF.

The chain links TRBV6-6 to TRBJ2-3; 8 nucleotides agree with TRBD2. This CDR3 has 14 amino acids. V lost 6 bases to trimming and J lost 4 bases; unmatched junction nucleotides: 6. Germline CDR1 MNHNY, CDR2 SVGAGI (reference sequence). CDR3 nucleotide sequence: TGTGCCAGCAGGCACGGGGGGGCGGCAGATACGCAGTATTTT. Its translation: CASRHGGAADTQYF.

The rearrangement joins TRBV6-5 to TRBJ2-7; no reliable D call. The CDR3 contains 12 residues. V was clipped by 9 bases and J by 3 bases, with 12 bases between them. CDR1 is MNHEY, CDR2 SVGAGI, per germline. Written as DNA, the CDR3 is TGTGCCAGTACAATTACAGTCTACGAGCAGTACTTC. Amino acids: CASTITVYEQYF.

The V and J genes are TRBV6-5 and TRBJ2-3; possibly TRBD2 for D (6 bases). Trimming removed 6 bases at V and 1 base at J, with 8 bases between. The CDR3 sequence is 13 residues long. Germline V lookup: CDR1 MNHEY, CDR2 SVGAGI. Here the CDR3 DNA reads TGTGCCAGCAGATCTAGCGGCACAGATACGCAGTATTTT. Encoded protein: CASRSSGTDTQYF.

The chain couples TRBV7-2 to TRBJ1-6; D ambiguous. CDR3 length equals 12 residues. Trimming pared 5 bases from V and 5 bases from J, leaving 4 bases between. Looked up from germline, CDR1 is SGHTA and CDR2 is FQGNSA. CDR3 sequence: CASSQNNSPLHF. CDR3 sequence (DNA): TGTGCCAGCAGCCAAAATAATTCACCCCTCCACTTT.

The V and J genes are TRBV6-1 and TRBJ2-3; 13 nucleotides line up with TRBD2. The trim removed 2 bases at V and 0 bases at J, leaving 20 bases unmatched. This CDR3 spans 23 amino acids. Germline-derived CDR1 and CDR2 are MNHNS and SASEGT. CDR3 sequence (DNA): TGTGCCAGCAGTGAAAGGGCTAGGGTACTAGCGGGAGGGACCAGAGCAAGCACAGATACGCAGTATTTT. This sequence encodes CASSERARVLAGGTRASTDTQYF.